These 25 T cell receptor beta chains were all obtained from the same sample, sequenced in a study of blood T cell repertoires in COVID-19. The table came from immunoSEQ multiplex PCR; TCRdb's copy has only in-frame clones and leaves some out. The table has some 250,000 clones, about 80% seen once. Input material: peripheral blood. These TCRs come from a woman of 80 years or more with acute or convalescent COVID-19.

This clone was counted only a few times. The V gene is TRBV5-1, the J gene TRBJ2-7; 10 nucleotides line up with TRBD1. Germline CDR1 reads SGHRS; CDR2 reads YFSETQ. V was pared by 3 bases and J by 3 bases, with 3 bases of the junction left unmatched. The CDR3 has 14 amino acids. CDR3 coding DNA: TGCGCCAGCAGCTCGACAGGGGGCGGCTACGAGCAGTACTTC. Its protein product is CASSSTGGGYEQYF.

The chain has TRBV4-1 and TRBJ1-1, with 8 bases identical to TRBD1. Germline CDR1 reads MGHRA; CDR2 reads YSYEKL. CDR3 length: 15 residues. V dropped 4 bases and J dropped 3; count of bases not matched to a gene: 7. The CDR3 is CASSPRTGRDTEAFF. CDR3 DNA: TGCGCCAGCAGCCCCAGGACAGGGAGGGACACTGAAGCTTTCTTT.

V and J are TRBV4-3 and TRBJ1-2; D might be TRBD1 (6 bases). Germline V gene data show CDR1 as LGHNA and CDR2 as YSLEER. CDR3 length equals 17 residues. V was pared by 1 base and J by 3 bases, with 18 bases between. CDR3 DNA sequence: TGCGCCAGCAGCCAAGCGGCCCGTATGGGGGCACACTATGGCTACACCTTC. Residues: CASSQAARMGAHYGYTF.

This clone was seen a handful of times. This sample includes further DNA sequences coding for the same CDR3. The J gene is TRBJ2-4, the V gene TRBV5-1; TRBD1 matches 8 bases. This CDR3 region has 16 residues. CDR1 and CDR2 from the germline V gene are SGHRS and YFSETQ. With V trimmed by 0 bases and J by 3 bases, 5 bases remained unmatched. In nucleotides, the CDR3 is TGCGCCAGCAGCTTGGTCCCCGGGACAGGCAAAAACATTCAGTACTTC. It encodes CASSLVPGTGKNIQYF. Looking up the rest from reference TRBV5-1 and TRBJ2-4 gives the full variable domain: KAGVTQTPRYLIKTRGQQVTLSCSPISGHRSVSWYQQTPGQGLQFLFEYFSETQRNKGNFPGRFSGRQFSNSRSEMNVSTLELGDSALYLCASSLVPGTGKNIQYFGAGTRLSVL.

The V call is TRBV6-2 or TRBV6-3, the J call TRBJ2-2; 8 nucleotides agree with TRBD2. Germline CDR1 and CDR2: MNHEY and SVGEGT. The trim removed 5 bases at V and 5 bases at J, leaving 10 bases unmatched. This CDR3 is 16 amino acids long. CDR3 sequence (DNA): TGTGCCAGCAGTACACAAAGGACTAGCCAAACCGGGGAGCTGTTTTTT. This codes for CASSTQRTSQTGELFF.

The V and J genes are TRBV5-1 and TRBJ1-1; 10 bases align to TRBD1. Per germline, CDR1 SGHRS and CDR2 YFSETQ. The J segment lost 7 bases and the V segment lost 4 bases, leaving 13 bases of the junction unmatched. This CDR3 comprises 16 residues. In DNA form, the CDR3 reads TGCGCCAGCAGCCCGAGTGGGGGGACAGGGGTGAATGAAGCTTTCTTT. It codes for CASSPSGGTGVNEAFF. The whole variable domain, filled in from reference TRBV5-1 and TRBJ1-1, reads KAGVTQTPRYLIKTRGQQVTLSCSPISGHRSVSWYQQTPGQGLQFLFEYFSETQRNKGNFPGRFSGRQFSNSRSEMNVSTLELGDSALYLCASSPSGGTGVNEAFFGQGTRLTVV.

The chain couples TRBV5-6 to TRBJ1-6, with 11 positions matching TRBD1. The V segment lost 3 bases and the J segment 7 bases; nucleotides outside the gene matches: 0. The germline gives CDR1 SGHDT, CDR2 YYEEEE. This CDR3 has 14 residues. The CDR3: CASSWTGGNSPLHF. The CDR3 DNA follows: TGTGCCAGCAGCTGGACAGGGGGCAATTCACCCCTCCACTTT.

This chain uses TRBV28 with TRBJ1-2, with a weak D call TRBD1 (6 bases). Germline lookup yields CDR1 MDHEN and CDR2 SYDVKM. The CDR3 spans 17 residues. Trimming took 1 base from V and 0 from J, leaving 15 bases between them. CDR3 nucleotides: TGTGCCAGCAGTTTATCCGCCGGGGGGCGCCCTAACTATGGCTACACCTTC. As protein: CASSLSAGGRPNYGYTF.

The rearrangement uses TRBV10-3 and TRBJ2-2, with D possibly TRBD1 on 6 matching bases. V was shortened by 0 bases and J by 1 base, with 15 bases between the two germline ends. The CDR3 is made up of 18 amino acids. CDR1 is ENHRY and CDR2 is SYGVKD in the germline V gene. CDR3 nucleotides: TGTGCCATCAGTGAGTCGAAGGACAGCCCCGGGAACACCGGGGAGCTGTTTTTT. Amino acids: CAISESKDSPGNTGELFF.

The chain is built from TRBV7-2 and TRBJ2-7, with 8 nucleotides matching TRBD2. This CDR3 spans 15 amino acids. The V gene end was trimmed by 5 bases and the J gene end by 8 bases; junction bases not matched to a gene: 14. Germline V gene sequence: CDR1 SGHTA, CDR2 FQGNSA. CDR3 in DNA: TGTGCCAGCAGCCGTCTCGGGGGGGCCGGAGATAAGCAGTACTTC. This translates into CASSRLGGAGDKQYF.

This clone was seen a single time. V is TRBV5-4 and J is TRBJ2-1; D is perhaps TRBD2 (6 bases). V was shortened by 0 bases and J by 4 bases, with 11 bases between the two germline ends. Germline V gene data show CDR1 as SGHNT and CDR2 as YYREEE (reference sequence). CDR3 length: 15 amino acids. CDR3 sequence: CASSLAGTQYNEQFF. CDR3 nucleotide sequence: TGTGCCAGCAGCTTGGCCGGGACTCAGTACAATGAGCAGTTCTTC.

This clone has a handful of counts. The V call is TRBV5-1, the J call TRBJ2-5, with 10 nucleotides matching TRBD2. Losses at the gene ends were 0 bases for V and 2 bases for J; bases not matched to a gene: 7. CDR1 and CDR2 from the germline V gene are SGHRS and YFSETQ. The CDR3 runs to 17 residues. CDR3 protein: CASSLAPSGSVQETQYF. CDR3 DNA: TGCGCCAGCAGCTTGGCCCCTAGCGGGAGCGTTCAAGAGACCCAGTACTTC. The entire variable domain, with the rest obtained from reference TRBV5-1 and TRBJ2-5, is as follows: KAGVTQTPRYLIKTRGQQVTLSCSPISGHRSVSWYQQTPGQGLQFLFEYFSETQRNKGNFPGRFSGRQFSNSRSEMNVSTLELGDSALYLCASSLAPSGSVQETQYFGPGTRLLVL.

The gene calls are TRBV19 and TRBJ2-1; 8 nucleotides line up with TRBD1. This CDR3 comprises 15 residues. CDR1 and CDR2 from the germline V gene are LNHDA and SQIVND (reference sequence). After removal of 5 bases from V and 3 bases from J, the junction contained 6 bases not matched to a gene. This CDR3 reads CASSLGQGDYNEQFF. The CDR3 DNA is TGTGCCAGTAGTCTAGGACAGGGAGACTACAATGAGCAGTTCTTC.

The J gene is TRBJ2-1, the V gene TRBV7-6; 7 bases agree with TRBD2. Per germline, CDR1 SGHVS and CDR2 FNYEAQ. The J segment lost 0 bases and the V segment lost 4 bases, leaving 21 bases of the junction unmatched. The CDR3 is made up of 21 amino acids. The CDR3 loop is CASSSSLLGGVLASSYNEQFF. The CDR3 DNA reads as TGTGCCAGCAGCTCATCTCTCCTGGGGGGGGTCCTGGCCAGCTCCTACAATGAGCAGTTCTTC.

This chain links TRBV5-8 with TRBJ1-2, with 9 bases that match TRBD1. Germline values: CDR1 SGHTS, CDR2 YDEGEE. The ends lost 2 bases at V and 5 bases at J; junction bases unmatched: 4. CDR3 length: 14 amino acids. The CDR3 sequence is CASSFGQGWYGYTF. In DNA, the CDR3 is TGTGCCAGCAGCTTTGGACAGGGGTGGTATGGCTACACCTTC.

Details on this clone: The same CDR3 also results from other DNA sequences found in this sample. J is TRBJ2-7 and V is TRBV10-3, with 10 bases matching TRBD2. This CDR3 region has 14 residues. Germline trimming cut 4 bases from V and 1 base from J; bases unmatched to any gene: 1. Germline CDR1 ENHRY, CDR2 SYGVKD. The CDR3 nucleotides read TGTGCCATCAGTGGGACTAGCGGATCCTACGAGCAGTACTTC. Its translation: CAISGTSGSYEQYF.

This clone turned up a few times. The CDR3 DNA is TGTGCCAGCACAGGGGGCTTAGGTGATGAAAAACTGTTTTTT. Encoded protein: CASTGGLGDEKLFF. The rearrangement links TRBV28 to TRBJ1-4; 8 bases agree with TRBD1. This CDR3 comprises 14 residues. After removal of 7 bases from V and 6 bases from J, the junction contained 7 bases not matched to a gene. The V gene's germline CDR1 is MDHEN and CDR2 SYDVKM.

This clone was picked up many times. The chain links TRBV9 to TRBJ2-3; 7 bases are shared with TRBD2. The trim removed 0 bases at V and 1 base at J, leaving 2 bases unmatched. This CDR3 contains 15 residues. CDR1 SGDLS and CDR2 YYNGEE come from the germline V gene. This CDR3 reads CASSVEAGRTDTQYF. The CDR3, as DNA: TGTGCCAGCAGCGTAGAAGCGGGGCGCACAGATACGCAGTATTTT.

The CDR3 nucleotides read TGTGCCAGCAGTGATTGCGGCGGAACAGGTTCCTCCTACGAGCAGTACTTC. Amino acids: CASSDCGGTGSSYEQYF. The chain has TRBV6-4 and TRBJ2-7; maybe TRBD1 (5 bases). This CDR3 contains 17 residues. Trimming left V 3 bases short and J 0 bases short, with 18 bases between. Germline loops: CDR1 MRHNA, CDR2 SNTAGT.

CDR3 nucleotides: TGTGCCAGCAGCGACGGACAGGGGGCTAACTATGGCTACACCTTC. Translation: CASSDGQGANYGYTF. V and J are TRBV6-2 or TRBV6-3 and TRBJ1-2; TRBD1 matches 10 bases. The V gene end was trimmed by 6 bases and the J gene end by 0 bases; junction bases not matched to a gene: 4. CDR3 length equals 15 residues. CDR1 is MNHEY and CDR2 is SVGEGT in the germline V gene.

This clone was detected only once. CDR3 residues: CASSQDRYSIYF. CDR3 in DNA: TGTGCCAGCAGCCAAGATAGATACTCCATATATTTT. The chain has TRBV3-1 (or the pseudogene TRBV3-2) and TRBJ1-3; D unresolved. Trimming left V 0 bases short and J 11 bases short, with 8 bases between. In germline, CDR1 is LGHDT, CDR2 YNNKEL (reference sequence). This CDR3 has 12 residues.

J is TRBJ1-4 and V is TRBV6-5; possible D gene TRBD1, 6 bases. V was cut by 7 bases and J by 0 bases, with 12 bases left in between. From germline, CDR1 is MNHEY and CDR2 SVGAGI. The length of the CDR3 is 15 residues. The CDR3 DNA reads TGTGCCAGCAAGCGGGGGGGCCCAACTAATGAAAAACTGTTTTTT. Residues: CASKRGGPTNEKLFF.

This CDR3 reads CASSQSGVAEAFF. CDR3 sequence (DNA): TGTGCCAGCAGTCAATCCGGGGTTGCTGAAGCTTTCTTT. The chain uses TRBV2 and TRBJ1-1; D gene uncertain. The germline CDR1 and CDR2 sequences are SNHLY and FYNNEI. The CDR3 loop spans 13 amino acids. Trimming shortened V by 5 bases and J by 6 bases, and 13 bases separated the two germline ends.

The sample holds a few counts of this clone. The CDR3, as DNA: TGTGCTAGTGGGCTTAGCGGGGGGGTCGTCGGGCAGTATTTT. Translation gives CASGLSGGVVGQYF. The chain combines TRBV12-5 with TRBJ2-3; the match to TRBD2 covers 11 bases. This CDR3 comprises 14 residues. Germline values: CDR1 LGHNT, CDR2 FRNRAP. Trimming took 6 bases from V and 11 from J; bases not matched to a gene: 10.

J is TRBJ1-1 and V is TRBV6-5; 7 nucleotides line up with TRBD1. The V and J ends lost 6 bases and 1 base, in that order; junction bases with no gene match: 8. Germline CDR1 MNHEY, CDR2 SVGAGI. This CDR3 spans 15 amino acids. CDR3 loop: CASRPLAGGNTEAFF. CDR3 sequence (DNA): TGTGCCAGCAGACCCCTCGCAGGGGGGAACACTGAAGCTTTCTTT.